This T cell receptor beta chain derives from a study of cytomegalovirus exposure and HLA in healthy donors. This clone was counted a few times. Its antigen is not identified. 13 Jbeta primers and 60 Vbeta primers were used for the PCR. The method was immunoSEQ multiplex PCR; TCRdb's version includes in-frame clones alone and lacks a portion of them. In the table there are approximately 150,000 clones, more than 65% of which are singletons. This CDR3 is built from 13 residues. The J segment lost 3 bases and the V segment lost 5 bases, leaving 4 bases of the junction unmatched. Germline CDR1 SGHTA, CDR2 FQGNSA. Findings of the study overall: The authors later found HLA-associated TCR beta chains more clonally expanded than equally common others. Fewer N-insertions (relative to the approximately 670-donor mean) were reportedly seen in an Asian-associated ancestry cluster in a later analysis. Earlier analysis yielded a pattern in which most TCR beta V segments were productive about 90% or about 30% of the time. In the analysis, some V segments, TRBV6-2 and TRBV6-3 included, were excluded as indistinguishable.

The chain joins TRBV7-2 to TRBJ2-7; 7 bases agree with TRBD2. This sequence was found in a man aged 25 to 40 in good health and CMV-seronegative. Sequenced input: PBMCs. The CDR3 nucleotides are TGTGCCAGCAGCCCCGGCGGGGGCTACGAGCAGTACTTC. Protein sequence: CASSPGGGYEQYF.